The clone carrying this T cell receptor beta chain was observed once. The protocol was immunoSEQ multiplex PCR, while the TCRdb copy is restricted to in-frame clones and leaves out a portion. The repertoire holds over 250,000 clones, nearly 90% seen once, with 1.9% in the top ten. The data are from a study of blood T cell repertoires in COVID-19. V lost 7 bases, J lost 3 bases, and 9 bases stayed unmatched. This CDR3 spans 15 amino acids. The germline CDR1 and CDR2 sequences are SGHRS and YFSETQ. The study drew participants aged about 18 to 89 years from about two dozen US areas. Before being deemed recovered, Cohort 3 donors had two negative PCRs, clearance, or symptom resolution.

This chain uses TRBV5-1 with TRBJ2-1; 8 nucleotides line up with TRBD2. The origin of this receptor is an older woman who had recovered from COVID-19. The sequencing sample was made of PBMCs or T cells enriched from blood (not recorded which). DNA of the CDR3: TGCGCCAGCCGCGGGGGGAGCGCGGACTACAATGAGCAGTTCTTC. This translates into CASRGGSADYNEQFF.